The 29 T cell receptor beta chains below come from one sample, sequenced in a study of T cell responses to AZD1222 COVID-19 vaccine. Data came from immunoSEQ multiplex PCR; TCRdb stores just in-frame clones and leaves some out. The repertoire holds about 120,000 clones, with around nine tenths as singletons. The starting material was peripheral blood, obtained on day 0 of AZD1222 vaccination. The receptors come from an adult in good health.

The chain recombines TRBV3-1 (or the pseudogene TRBV3-2) with TRBJ1-2, with 7 nucleotides matching TRBD1. This CDR3 comprises 15 residues. Germline V lookup: CDR1 LGHDT, CDR2 YNNKEL (reference sequence). V shed 0 bases and J 7 bases; nucleotides not matched to a gene: 8. The DNA for the CDR3 is TGTGCCAGCAGCCAAGACGAGGGGGCTTCAAGTGGCTACACCTTC. Translation: CASSQDEGASSGYTF.

The genes are TRBV25-1 and TRBJ1-2; TRBD1 might be the D (6 bases). CDR1 and CDR2 (germline): MGHDK, SYGVNS. The CDR3 is 15 amino acids. With 3 bases removed from V and 4 bases from J, the gap between germline ends came to 15 bases. The CDR3 DNA reads as TGTGCCAGCAGTGAGGAGGGGGGGCGAGGCTATGGCTACACCTTC. It yields the protein CASSEEGGRGYGYTF.

The rearrangement uses TRBV7-9 and TRBJ1-2; 8 nucleotides align to TRBD1. V dropped 3 bases and J dropped 1; count of bases not matched to a gene: 4. The germline V gene has CDR1 SEHNR and CDR2 FQNEAQ (reference sequence). The CDR3 is 15 amino acids. CDR3 DNA sequence: TGTGCCAGCAGCTTCGCCGACAGGGGTAACTATGGCTACACCTTC. Translating it yields CASSFADRGNYGYTF. The full variable domain, rest sourced from reference TRBV7-9 and TRBJ1-2, is DTGVSQNPRHKITKRGQNVTFRCDPISEHNRLYWYRQTLGQGPEFLTYFQNEAQLEKSRLLSDRFSAERPKGSFSTLEIQRTEQGDSAMYLCASSFADRGNYGYTFGSGTRLTVV.

V and J are TRBV4-2 and TRBJ2-1, with TRBD2 as a possible D gene (5 bases). Germline assignment: CDR1 LGHNA and CDR2 YNFKEQ. The CDR3 consists of 16 residues. The V gene lost 0 bases and the J gene lost 3 bases, with 12 bases spanning the gap. In nucleotides, the CDR3 is TGTGCCAGCAGCCAAGATACCCGTGCGGGCTACAATGAGCAGTTCTTC. Amino acids: CASSQDTRAGYNEQFF.

The chain combines TRBV10-1 with TRBJ2-3; D is perhaps TRBD1 (6 bases). Trimming pared 5 bases from V and 4 bases from J, leaving 10 bases between. This CDR3 contains 13 residues. CDR1 and CDR2 (germline): WNHNN, SYGVQD (reference sequence). CDR3 sequence (DNA): TGCGCCAGCAGTTTGGGGGCCGCAGATACGCAGTATTTT. This codes for CASSLGAADTQYF.

This chain connects TRBV30 to TRBJ1-1; D is unclear. Germline V gene data show CDR1 as GTSNPN and CDR2 as SVGIG (reference sequence). Trimming shortened V by 5 bases and J by 2 bases, and 12 bases separated the two germline ends. CDR3 length: 13 residues. This chain's CDR3 is CAWRRAGNTEAFF. In DNA form, the CDR3 reads TGTGCCTGGCGGCGGGCGGGAAACACTGAAGCTTTCTTT. Combining the CDR3 with reference TRBV30 and TRBJ1-1 gives the whole variable domain SQTIHQWPATLVQPVGSPLSLECTVEGTSNPNLYWYRQAAGRGLQLLFYSVGIGQISSEVPQNLSASRPQDRQFILSSKKLLLSDSGFYLCAWRRAGNTEAFFGQGTRLTVV.

The genes are TRBV13 and TRBJ2-5; 7 positions match TRBD1. This CDR3 has 13 amino acids. Germline trimming cut 5 bases from V and 5 bases from J; bases unmatched to any gene: 5. Germline V gene sequence: CDR1 PRHDT, CDR2 FYEKMQ (reference sequence). The DNA for the CDR3 is TGTGCCAGCAGCCTGACAGGGTTGGAGACCCAGTACTTC. This codes for CASSLTGLETQYF.

The chain employs TRBV19 and TRBJ2-3; possible D gene TRBD1, 5 bases. Germline V gives CDR1 LNHDA, CDR2 SQIVND (reference sequence). The V gene lost 6 bases and the J gene lost 3 bases, with 16 bases spanning the gap. This CDR3 is built from 15 residues. For the CDR3, the DNA is TGTGCCAGTAGCCCTATTCAGGGTTGGACAGATACGCAGTATTTT. Residues: CASSPIQGWTDTQYF.

The chain joins TRBV3-1 (or the pseudogene TRBV3-2) to TRBJ2-7; 10 nucleotides line up with TRBD2. V was clipped by 5 bases and J by 0 bases; unmatched bases: 4. CDR1 is LGHDT, CDR2 YNNKEL, per germline (reference sequence). CDR3 length: 15 amino acids. The CDR3 DNA is TGTGCCAGCAGCTACGGACTAGCGGTCTCCTACGAGCAGTACTTC. Protein sequence: CASSYGLAVSYEQYF.

The table lists this clone with a count of one. The chain recombines TRBV28 with TRBJ1-2, with D maybe TRBD1 (5 bases). CDR3 length equals 14 residues. V lost 4 bases, J lost 2 bases, and 11 bases lay in between. Germline V lookup: CDR1 MDHEN, CDR2 SYDVKM. The CDR3 sequence: CASSSQQGNYGYTF. CDR3 DNA sequence: TGTGCCAGCAGTTCCCAGCAGGGAAACTATGGCTACACCTTC.

The rearrangement links TRBV14 to TRBJ1-4; D gene unclear. The germline V gene has CDR1 SGHDN and CDR2 FVKESK. The V and J ends lost 1 base and 4 bases respectively, with 13 bases between them. This CDR3 comprises 16 residues. The CDR3 coding sequence is TGTGCCAGCAGCCAAGTTTTCGCGGGCTATAATGAAAAACTGTTTTTT. Protein product: CASSQVFAGYNEKLFF.

This clone occurred once. This chain links TRBV7-6 with TRBJ1-5; a weak D match, TRBD1 (6 bases). Germline loops: CDR1 SGHVS, CDR2 FNYEAQ. V lost 2 bases to trimming and J lost 6 bases, with 14 bases between them. This CDR3 contains 15 residues. In nucleotides, the CDR3 is TGTGCCAGCAGCTTATCAGGGGTGGTTGGTCAGCCCCAGCATTTT. Translated, it gives CASSLSGVVGQPQHF.

This chain connects TRBV27 to TRBJ1-1; TRBD1 matches at 9 bases. The CDR3 loop spans 15 amino acids. Per germline, CDR1 MNHEY and CDR2 SMNVEV (reference sequence). V gave up 5 bases and J gave up 5 bases; unmatched junction bases: 9. Written as DNA, the CDR3 is TGTGCCAGCAGTCTAAAACAGGGGGCGGGTACTGAAGCTTTCTTT. Encoded protein: CASSLKQGAGTEAFF.

The V call is TRBV6-1, the J call TRBJ2-1; 10 positions agree with TRBD2. Germline CDR1 is MNHNS and CDR2 is SASEGT. The CDR3 has 18 amino acids. The ends lost 2 bases at V and 7 bases at J; junction bases unmatched: 14. The CDR3 nucleotides are TGTGCCAGCAGTGAAAAATCTCTAGCGGGAGCGGGGGTAAATGAGCAGTTCTTC. Amino acid sequence: CASSEKSLAGAGVNEQFF.

This clone showed up just once. The chain couples TRBV15 to TRBJ1-5, with no clear D. The V end lost 1 base, the J end lost 4 bases, and 8 bases lay between the germline ends. The germline gives CDR1 LNHNV, CDR2 YYDKDF (reference sequence). There are 14 residues in the CDR3. The CDR3 nucleotides are TGTGCCACCAGCAGAGGGGGAATTAATCAGCCCCAGCATTTT. Encoded protein: CATSRGGINQPQHF. Combining the CDR3 with reference TRBV15 and TRBJ1-5 gives the whole variable domain DAMVIQNPRYQVTQFGKPVTLSCSQTLNHNVMYWYQQKSSQAPKLLFHYYDKDFNNEADTPDNFQSRRPNTSFCFLDIRSPGLGDTAMYLCATSRGGINQPQHFGDGTRLSIL.

The J gene is TRBJ2-1, the V gene TRBV2; 7 nucleotides match TRBD2. This CDR3 spans 13 amino acids. Trimming cost V 6 bases and J 10 bases; bases outside gene matches: 9. CDR1 SNHLY and CDR2 FYNNEI come from the germline V gene. CDR3: CASSQRGEWEQFF. CDR3 sequence (DNA): TGTGCCAGCAGCCAACGGGGGGAATGGGAGCAGTTCTTC.

This chain connects TRBV6-5 to TRBJ1-6, with unresolved D. This CDR3 has 11 amino acids. Trimming removed 5 bases at V and 5 bases at J, with 1 base between. Per the germline V gene, CDR1 is MNHEY and CDR2 is SVGAGI. CDR3 DNA sequence: TGTGCCAGCAGTCATAATTCACCCCTCCACTTT. Its translation is CASSHNSPLHF.

The V gene is TRBV19, the J gene TRBJ2-5; either TRBD1 or TRBD2 may fit D (6 bases each). The CDR3 is 14 residues long. The germline V gene encodes CDR1 LNHDA and CDR2 SQIVND (reference sequence). With 4 bases removed from V and 5 bases from J, the gap between germline ends came to 14 bases. The CDR3 reads CASSTPGARETQYF. Written as DNA, the CDR3 is TGTGCCAGTAGTACACCGGGGGCACGGGAGACCCAGTACTTC.

The chain combines TRBV10-3 with TRBJ1-2, with D hard to call. V dropped 4 bases and J dropped 8 bases, with 14 bases sitting between them. Germline lookup yields CDR1 ENHRY and CDR2 SYGVKD. This CDR3 has 13 residues. CDR3 residues: CAISGRPDLGYTF. The CDR3 DNA reads TGTGCCATCAGTGGGAGACCTGACCTGGGCTACACCTTC.

The rearrangement joins TRBV19 to TRBJ1-5; 8 bases match TRBD1. The CDR3 runs to 15 residues. V was clipped by 5 bases and J by 3 bases; unmatched bases: 6. Germline V gives CDR1 LNHDA, CDR2 SQIVND (reference sequence). CDR3 loop: CASSYRGGFNQPQHF. As DNA, the CDR3 is TGTGCCAGTAGTTACAGGGGGGGTTTCAATCAGCCCCAGCATTTT.

The chain has TRBV7-2 and TRBJ2-1; possibly TRBD2 for D (5 bases). Per germline, CDR1 SGHTA and CDR2 FQGNSA. There are 15 residues in the CDR3. Trimming removed 5 bases at V and 8 bases at J, with 19 bases between. CDR3: CASSLFDYLTHEQFF. CDR3 DNA: TGTGCCAGCAGCCTCTTCGACTATCTAACACATGAGCAGTTCTTC.

This sequence joins TRBV5-1 and TRBJ2-7, with 10 bases lining up with TRBD1. With 0 bases clipped from V and 3 bases from J, the junction kept 0 bases outside the gene matches. The CDR3 spans 14 residues. The germline V gene has CDR1 SGHRS and CDR2 YFSETQ. The CDR3 coding sequence is TGCGCCAGCAGCTTGGGGGACAGGGGCTACGAGCAGTACTTC. Protein sequence: CASSLGDRGYEQYF. The full variable domain, with the rest looked up from reference TRBV5-1 and TRBJ2-7, is KAGVTQTPRYLIKTRGQQVTLSCSPISGHRSVSWYQQTPGQGLQFLFEYFSETQRNKGNFPGRFSGRQFSNSRSEMNVSTLELGDSALYLCASSLGDRGYEQYFGPGTRLTVT.

The genes are TRBV28 and TRBJ2-2; the D gene could be TRBD1 or TRBD2 (5 bases each). Trimming pared 5 bases from V and 4 bases from J, leaving 11 bases between. Looked up from germline, CDR1 is MDHEN and CDR2 is SYDVKM. The CDR3 sequence is 14 residues long. The CDR3 DNA follows: TGTGCCAGCAGTCCCGGGACCGCCACCGGGGAGCTGTTTTTT. Its translation: CASSPGTATGELFF.

The rearrangement joins TRBV29-1 to TRBJ2-7; 12 bases are a match to TRBD1. The J segment lost 5 bases and the V segment lost 6 bases, leaving 2 bases of the junction unmatched. Looked up from germline, CDR1 is SQVTM and CDR2 is ANQGSEA. CDR3 size: 12 residues. CDR3 in amino acids: CSVGTGGDEQYF. The CDR3 DNA sequence: TGCAGCGTGGGGACAGGGGGCGACGAGCAGTACTTC.

In its sample, this clone was seen once. The chain recombines TRBV18 with TRBJ2-2; either TRBD1 or TRBD2 may supply D (5 bases each). Germline CDR1 reads KGHSH; CDR2 reads LQKENI. This CDR3 region has 12 residues. The germline V and J ends were trimmed by 5 bases and 7 bases, with 8 bases remaining between them. This CDR3 reads CASSRDLGELFF. The CDR3 DNA sequence: TGTGCCAGCTCAAGGGACCTCGGGGAGCTGTTTTTT.

This clone has only a few counts. The rearrangement joins TRBV5-5 to TRBJ2-7; D unresolved. Trimming shortened V by 0 bases and J by 3 bases, and 13 bases separated the two germline ends. Germline-derived CDR1 and CDR2 are SGHKS and YYEKEE (reference sequence). The CDR3 is 15 residues long. CDR3 loop: CASSLAPASGYEQYF. CDR3 nucleotide sequence: TGTGCCAGCAGCTTGGCTCCAGCATCCGGCTACGAGCAGTACTTC.

This chain joins TRBV5-1 and TRBJ1-4; 7 bases line up with TRBD1. In germline, CDR1 is SGHRS, CDR2 YFSETQ. The CDR3 sequence is 14 residues long. V lost 5 bases to trimming and J lost 2 bases; unmatched junction nucleotides: 3. CDR3 in DNA: TGCGCCAGCAGTGAGGGGGCGACTAATGAAAAACTGTTTTTT. It specifies CASSEGATNEKLFF.

This chain links TRBV5-1 with TRBJ2-1; 8 positions match TRBD2. CDR3 size: 14 residues. The V gene end was trimmed by 3 bases and the J gene end by 6 bases; junction bases not matched to a gene: 5. Germline loops: CDR1 SGHRS, CDR2 YFSETQ. The CDR3 loop reads CASSYGLAPNEQFF. DNA of the CDR3: TGCGCCAGCAGCTACGGACTAGCCCCCAATGAGCAGTTCTTC.

The genes are TRBV15 and TRBJ1-2; D unclear. The V gene's germline CDR1 is LNHNV and CDR2 YYDKDF (reference sequence). The V gene lost 0 bases and the J gene lost 3 bases, with 2 bases spanning the gap. CDR3 size: 12 residues. This chain's CDR3 is CATSREDYGYTF. The CDR3 coding sequence is TGTGCCACCAGCAGAGAGGACTATGGCTACACCTTC.